The sequence of this TCR beta chain was determined in a study of shared clonotypes between healthy human individuals. Of note for this clone: Its cognate antigen is unknown.

CD45RA+ naive and CD45RA-negative memory subsets were separated from CD4+ cells. Germline V CDR1 and CDR2: MNHEY, SMNVEV (reference sequence). Trimming took 3 bases from V and 2 from J; bases not matched to a gene: 15. The CDR3 consists of 18 residues. Points from the study as a whole: What limited the represented genetic and exposure-history diversity was the small number of donors. The study's rarefaction showed incomplete sorted-subset sequencing despite large depth.

Original analysis: There were no quality scores in the junction-only immunoSEQ sequences, so filtering differed. Here immunoSEQ multiplex PCR was the method, and the copy in TCRdb shows in-frame clones only, minus some. Clone size and the V and J calls come from that table; the DNA yielded D and trimming. The sample consists of 2 million to 2.5 million clones, around 92% of them appearing once. The clonotype was recovered from a young man in good health. Some clones in this sample may be carry-over from other donors' samples. What was sequenced was naive CD4+ T cells from PBMCs. Specified subset: CD45RA+ positively selected. The chain couples TRBV27 to TRBJ2-7; 8 nucleotides align to TRBD1. As DNA, the CDR3 is TGTGCCAGCAGTTTCCCCCCCGGACAGGGAAAGACCCCCTACGAGCAGTACTTC. Translating it yields CASSFPPGQGKTPYEQYF.